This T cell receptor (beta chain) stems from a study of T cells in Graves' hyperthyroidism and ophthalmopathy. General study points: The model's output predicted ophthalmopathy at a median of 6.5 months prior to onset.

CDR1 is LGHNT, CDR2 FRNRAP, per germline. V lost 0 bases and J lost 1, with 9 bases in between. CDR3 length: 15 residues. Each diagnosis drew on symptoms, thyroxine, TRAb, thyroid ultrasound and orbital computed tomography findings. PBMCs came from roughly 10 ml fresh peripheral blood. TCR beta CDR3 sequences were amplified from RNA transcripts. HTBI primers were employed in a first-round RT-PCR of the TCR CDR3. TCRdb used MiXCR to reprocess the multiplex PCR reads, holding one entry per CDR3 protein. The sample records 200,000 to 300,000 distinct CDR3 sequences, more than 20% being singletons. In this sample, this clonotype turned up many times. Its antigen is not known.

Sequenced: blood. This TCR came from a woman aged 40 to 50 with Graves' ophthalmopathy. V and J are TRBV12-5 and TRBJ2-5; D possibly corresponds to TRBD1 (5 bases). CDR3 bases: TGTGCTAGTGGTTTGGTACAGGCAGGCCAAGAGACCCAGTACTTC. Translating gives CASGLVQAGQETQYF.